A single sample gave rise to the 15 T cell receptor beta chains below, sequenced in a study of metastatic and nonmetastatic thyroid tumors. None of the patients had undergone any treatment ahead of thyroid surgery. TCRdb re-clonotyped the PCR reads through MiXCR. Seen here are around 5,000 clones, 20% to 30% observed once, and the top ten hold 11%. Sequences were obtained from adjacent normal tissue. These receptors all stem from a male donor with papillary thyroid cancer or a benign thyroid nodule (not recorded which). Some clones in this sample may be carry-over from other donors' samples.

This chain connects TRBV7-9 to TRBJ2-2; D gene uncertain. Trimming removed 6 bases from V and 1 base from J, with 12 bases in between. Germline CDR1 SEHNR, CDR2 FQNEAQ (reference sequence). CDR3 length equals 15 residues. Here the CDR3 reads CASRPGAGNTGELFF. CDR3 nucleotide sequence: TGTGCCAGCAGACCGGGCGCAGGGAACACCGGGGAGCTGTTTTTT.

By sample share, this clone is medium-sized. The J gene is TRBJ1-5, the V gene TRBV3-1; D is unresolved. Trimming removed 1 base at V and 4 bases at J, with 8 bases between. Per germline, CDR1 LGHDT and CDR2 YNNKEL (reference sequence). The CDR3 is made up of 14 amino acids. The CDR3: CASSQGFTNQPQHF. The CDR3 nucleotides are TGTGCCAGCAGCCAAGGATTCACTAATCAGCCCCAGCATTTT. The full variable domain, with the rest looked up from reference TRBV3-1 and TRBJ1-5, is DTAVSQTPKYLVTQMGNDKSIKCEQNLGHDTMYWYKQDSKKFLKIMFSYNNKELIINETVPNRFSPKSPDKAHLNLHINSLELGDSAVYFCASSQGFTNQPQHFGDGTRLSIL.

The rearrangement links TRBV30 to TRBJ2-1, with 12 bases identical to TRBD2. The CDR3 is 14 amino acids. Unmatched junction bases numbered 6, after V lost 4 bases and J lost 8 bases. Germline assignment: CDR1 GTSNPN and CDR2 SVGIG (reference sequence). CDR3 sequence (DNA): TGTGCCTGGAATCCCCTAGCGGGAGGGTATGAGCAGTTCTTC. This gives the protein CAWNPLAGGYEQFF.

This clone is medium-sized by share. CDR3 sequence reads: CASSYLKFSGYTF. DNA of the CDR3: TGTGCCAGCAGTTACTTAAAATTCTCTGGCTACACCTTC. This chain joins TRBV6-5 and TRBJ1-2; D is uncertain. The CDR3 extends over 13 amino acids. Between the trimmed V and J ends, which lost 1 base and 7 bases, there was a span of 10 bases. Germline V CDR1 and CDR2: MNHEY, SVGAGI.

V gene TRBV7-3 combines with J gene TRBJ1-1; no clear D. CDR1 and CDR2 (germline): SGHTA, FQGTGA. V was cut by 4 bases and J by 4 bases, with 10 bases left in between. This CDR3 comprises 13 residues. The CDR3 reads CASSSTPITEAFF. The DNA for the CDR3 is TGTGCCAGCAGCTCAACTCCGATCACTGAAGCTTTCTTT.

V usage is TRBV2 and J usage is TRBJ2-7; D gene ambiguous. The CDR3 has 12 residues. V dropped 6 bases and J dropped 4 bases, with 10 bases sitting between them. From germline, CDR1 is SNHLY and CDR2 FYNNEI. The CDR3 here is CASRIQWYEQYF. CDR3 in DNA: TGTGCCAGCAGGATACAGTGGTACGAGCAGTACTTC. Looking up the rest from reference TRBV2 and TRBJ2-7 gives the full variable domain: EPEVTQTPSHQVTQMGQEVILRCVPISNHLYFYWYRQILGQKVEFLVSFYNNEISEKSEIFDDQFSVERPDGSNFTLKIRSTKLEDSAMYFCASRIQWYEQYFGPGTRLTVT.

At least ten counts were recorded for this clone. This rearrangement joins TRBV2 to TRBJ2-7, with a weak D call TRBD1 (5 bases). The germline CDR1 and CDR2 sequences are SNHLY and FYNNEI. This CDR3 has 11 amino acids. The V end was cut by 8 bases, the J end by 6 bases, with 11 bases between. The CDR3 bases are TGTGCCAGCCGCAGGGAAGTCGAGCAGTACTTC. It codes for CASRREVEQYF. Using reference TRBV2 and TRBJ2-7 for the parts outside the CDR3, the full variable domain is EPEVTQTPSHQVTQMGQEVILRCVPISNHLYFYWYRQILGQKVEFLVSFYNNEISEKSEIFDDQFSVERPDGSNFTLKIRSTKLEDSAMYFCASRREVEQYFGPGTRLTVT.

In DNA, the CDR3 is TGTGCCAGCAGTTCTATTGGGACTAGCGGATTCGAGGACACCGGGGAGCTGTTTTTT. Protein: CASSSIGTSGFEDTGELFF. The chain has TRBV27 and TRBJ2-2; 11 bases align to TRBD2. V lost 4 bases to trimming and J lost 3 bases; unmatched junction nucleotides: 13. The CDR3 runs 19 residues. Per germline, CDR1 MNHEY and CDR2 SMNVEV (reference sequence).

The chain couples TRBV6-1 to TRBJ1-2; 8 bases line up with TRBD1. This CDR3 contains 11 residues. Per germline, CDR1 MNHNS and CDR2 SASEGT. V shed 8 bases and J 10 bases; nucleotides not matched to a gene: 6. In DNA form, the CDR3 reads TGTGCCAGCGTAAGACAGGGGCCCTACACCTTC. Translating gives CASVRQGPYTF.

The sample holds many counts of this clone. This chain joins TRBV6-2 or TRBV6-3 and TRBJ1-6; 8 bases are shared with TRBD1. V shed 6 bases, J shed 8 bases, and the junction held 6 bases outside the gene matches. The CDR3 has 14 residues. Germline values: CDR1 MNHEY, CDR2 SVGEGT. CDR3 DNA sequence: TGTGCCAGCAGGGACGACAGGGGCGATTCACCCCTCCACTTT. It is translated as CASRDDRGDSPLHF.

This clone qualifies as medium-sized. V is TRBV7-3 and J is TRBJ2-3; D could derive from TRBD1 or TRBD2 (6 bases each). The CDR3 loop spans 15 amino acids. The V gene lost 5 bases and the J gene lost 6 bases, with 18 bases spanning the gap. Germline-derived CDR1 and CDR2 are SGHTA and FQGTGA. CDR3 DNA: TGTGCCAGCAGCCGTGGGGCAGGGGCGGGGGATACGCAGTATTTT. It is translated as CASSRGAGAGDTQYF.

The chain couples TRBV7-3 to TRBJ2-7; D possibly uses TRBD1 or TRBD2 (5 bases each). CDR1 SGHTA and CDR2 FQGTGA come from the germline V gene. V was trimmed by 3 bases and J by 2 bases, leaving 14 bases between them. This CDR3 is 15 amino acids long. The CDR3 loop reads CASSLGPGPAYEQYF. The CDR3 bases are TGTGCCAGCAGCTTGGGACCGGGTCCTGCCTACGAGCAGTACTTC.

This clone is deemed medium-sized. For the CDR3, the DNA is TGTGCCAGCAGTTTGGGTACCGAGCAGTACTTC. Encoded protein: CASSLGTEQYF. This sequence joins TRBV12-3 or TRBV12-4 and TRBJ2-7; D gene unclear. The CDR3 has 11 amino acids. Trimming took 3 bases from V and 6 from J, leaving 6 bases between them.

This clone was observed a handful of times. Other nucleotide sequences in the sample specify the same CDR3. The V gene is TRBV2, the J gene TRBJ2-7, with D possibly matching TRBD2 (6 bases). Trimming removed 7 bases from V and 4 bases from J, with 17 bases in between. CDR3 length: 14 residues. Germline loops: CDR1 SNHLY, CDR2 FYNNEI. The CDR3 coding sequence is TGTGCCAGCAATTCAGACCGGGACTCGTACGAGCAGTACTTC. This codes for CASNSDRDSYEQYF.

Relative to its sample, this clone is medium-sized. J is TRBJ2-7 and V is TRBV27; unclear D gene. Trimming stripped 6 bases from V and 4 bases from J, with 13 bases between. Germline CDR1 is MNHEY and CDR2 is SMNVEV (reference sequence). The CDR3 totals 13 residues. This CDR3 reads CASRPESAYEQYF. The DNA of the CDR3 is TGTGCCAGCAGGCCGGAATCAGCGTACGAGCAGTACTTC.